Shown below are 27 T cell receptor beta chains from a single sample sequenced in a study of follicular helper T cells after annual influenza vaccination. Time point denoted: 2015-2016 season, pre-vaccination. Sequencing was performed with immunoSEQ multiplex PCR; in TCRdb, only in-frame clones are kept and a portion is missing. The repertoire consists of some 10,000 clones, with 81% occurring once and the leading ten covering around 3.4%. This material consisted of CXCR5+ CD38- circulating T follicular helper cells from blood, taken on the day of influenza vaccination. Subset reported: circulating Tfh, non-naive CD4+CXCR5+PD-1+ (ICOS+CD38+ or ICOS-CD38-). The receptors originated from an adult who received the influenza vaccine.

The chain employs TRBV29-1 and TRBJ2-7, with TRBD2 matching 8 bases. The CDR3 totals 13 residues. Per the germline V gene, CDR1 is SQVTM and CDR2 is ANQGSEA. Trimming cost V 4 bases and J 0 bases; bases outside gene matches: 2. The CDR3 DNA is TGCAGCGTTGGTACTAGCGGCTCCTACGAGCAGTACTTC. It encodes CSVGTSGSYEQYF.

The chain employs TRBV6-6 and TRBJ1-1, with D possibly matching TRBD1 (6 bases). The germline V and J ends were trimmed by 4 bases and 1 base, with 13 bases remaining between them. This CDR3 is built from 15 residues. Germline V CDR1 and CDR2: MNHNY, SVGAGI (reference sequence). The CDR3 loop reads CASSSSGQPNTEAFF. Here the CDR3 DNA reads TGTGCCAGCAGTTCCTCGGGACAACCGAACACTGAAGCTTTCTTT.

This rearrangement joins TRBV19 to TRBJ1-5; 7 bases align to TRBD1. Unmatched junction bases numbered 4, after V lost 2 bases and J lost 0 bases. CDR3 length equals 16 residues. CDR1 LNHDA and CDR2 SQIVND come from the germline V gene (reference sequence). CDR3 loop: CASSIMGQHSNQPQHF. In nucleotides, the CDR3 is TGTGCCAGTAGTATAATGGGACAGCATAGCAATCAGCCCCAGCATTTT.

The chain links TRBV4-3 to TRBJ2-2; TRBD1 matches at 9 bases. This CDR3 is 16 amino acids long. With V trimmed by 2 bases and J by 4 bases, 5 bases remained unmatched. The germline V gene has CDR1 LGHNA and CDR2 YSLEER. Here the CDR3 reads CASSQSGTGTTGELFF. CDR3 in DNA: TGCGCCAGCAGCCAATCCGGGACAGGGACCACCGGGGAGCTGTTTTTT.

The chain employs TRBV5-8 and TRBJ1-1; 8 nucleotides align to TRBD1. Germline V gene lookup returns CDR1 SGHTS and CDR2 YDEGEE. The V gene end was trimmed by 2 bases and the J gene end by 5 bases; junction bases not matched to a gene: 8. This CDR3 is built from 15 residues. CDR3 sequence (DNA): TGTGCCAGCAGCTTCTCGTGGACAGGGAGGACTGAAGCTTTCTTT. It translates to CASSFSWTGRTEAFF.

J is TRBJ2-7 and V is TRBV7-8, with 12 bases identical to TRBD2. Germline assignment: CDR1 SGHVS and CDR2 FQNEAQ. V gave up 7 bases and J gave up 3 bases; unmatched junction bases: 7. This CDR3 has 15 amino acids. The chain's CDR3 is CASKRTSGEIYEQYF. The CDR3 bases are TGTGCCAGCAAACGGACTAGCGGGGAGATCTACGAGCAGTACTTC.

The sample holds one count of this clone. The chain employs TRBV7-2 and TRBJ1-5, with a weak D call TRBD1 (6 bases). Trimming stripped 1 base from V and 8 bases from J, with 18 bases between. The germline gives CDR1 SGHTA, CDR2 FQGNSA. The CDR3 contains 16 residues. The DNA for the CDR3 is TGTGCCAGCAGCTTAGTGTACGGGCAGGGGTACGAGCCCCAGCATTTT. Its translation: CASSLVYGQGYEPQHF.

The gene calls are TRBV2 and TRBJ1-5, with D possibly being TRBD1 (6 bases). The CDR3 sequence is 13 residues long. V was cut by 11 bases and J by 4 bases, with 15 bases left in between. Germline V gene lookup returns CDR1 SNHLY and CDR2 FYNNEI. In DNA form, the CDR3 reads TGTGCCGGGAGACAGGAAGAGAATCAGCCCCAGCATTTT. Translated: CAGRQEENQPQHF. The full variable domain, in which reference TRBV2 and TRBJ1-5 provide the parts outside the CDR3, is EPEVTQTPSHQVTQMGQEVILRCVPISNHLYFYWYRQILGQKVEFLVSFYNNEISEKSEIFDDQFSVERPDGSNFTLKIRSTKLEDSAMYFCAGRQEENQPQHFGDGTRLSIL.

This chain joins TRBV9 and TRBJ2-2; TRBD1 might be the D (6 bases). Germline V gene sequence: CDR1 SGDLS, CDR2 YYNGEE. V dropped 4 bases and J dropped 6 bases, with 13 bases sitting between them. The CDR3 extends over 14 amino acids. CDR3 nucleotides: TGTGCCAGCAGCATAACAGGGAAGGCCGGGGAGCTGTTTTTT. It yields the protein CASSITGKAGELFF.

The DNA for the CDR3 is TGCAGCGTCTCTGCCGGGACAGGGGGCATTAGGTCCTACAATGAGCAGTTCTTC. Protein sequence: CSVSAGTGGIRSYNEQFF. The chain is built from TRBV29-1 and TRBJ2-1; 12 positions match TRBD1. V lost 6 bases to trimming and J lost 1 base; unmatched junction nucleotides: 13. The length of the CDR3 is 18 residues. Germline V gene sequence: CDR1 SQVTM, CDR2 ANQGSEA.

The genes are TRBV7-9 and TRBJ2-1, with a possible D match to TRBD2 (5 bases). The CDR3 runs to 15 residues. V lost 5 bases to trimming and J lost 0 bases, with 11 bases between them. Per germline, CDR1 SEHNR and CDR2 FQNEAQ (reference sequence). The CDR3 DNA reads TGTGCCAGCAGCCCGGACTGGAGCTCCTACAATGAGCAGTTCTTC. Protein: CASSPDWSSYNEQFF.

The CDR3 sequence: CASSYSADEQFF. In nucleotides, the CDR3 is TGTGCCAGCAGTTACTCAGCTGATGAGCAGTTCTTC. The chain joins TRBV6-5 to TRBJ2-1; D not certain. Germline V gene lookup returns CDR1 MNHEY and CDR2 SVGAGI. The V end was cut by 0 bases, the J end by 8 bases, with 5 bases between. This CDR3 spans 12 amino acids.

The chain couples TRBV18 to TRBJ2-7; D is possibly TRBD1 (5 bases). The CDR3 runs to 13 residues. V was cut by 6 bases and J by 5 bases, with 14 bases left in between. Looked up from germline, CDR1 is KGHSH and CDR2 is LQKENI. Here the CDR3 reads CASSVSGSNEQYF. DNA for the CDR3: TGTGCCAGCTCGGTTTCAGGGTCTAACGAGCAGTACTTC.

This clone has more than one count but fewer than ten. This chain joins TRBV2 and TRBJ2-7; 8 bases fit TRBD2. V gave up 6 bases and J gave up 6 bases; unmatched junction bases: 7. CDR1 and CDR2 from the germline V gene are SNHLY and FYNNEI. CDR3 length equals 13 residues. The CDR3 reads CASSPGTRGEQYF. As DNA, the CDR3 is TGTGCCAGCAGCCCCGGGACTAGGGGCGAGCAGTACTTC.

V usage is TRBV7-9 and J usage is TRBJ2-1, with 7 bases lining up with TRBD2. Germline lookup yields CDR1 SEHNR and CDR2 FQNEAQ (reference sequence). V lost 5 bases and J lost 1; bases outside the gene matches: 5. This CDR3 region has 15 residues. This CDR3 is CASSPMGGSYNEQFF. The CDR3 DNA is TGTGCCAGCAGCCCCATGGGGGGGTCCTACAATGAGCAGTTCTTC.

The chain employs TRBV30 and TRBJ2-7; the match to TRBD1 covers 7 bases. The length of the CDR3 is 14 residues. J was trimmed by 2 bases and V by 0 bases; bases with no gene match: 4. Germline loops: CDR1 GTSNPN, CDR2 SVGIG (reference sequence). The CDR3 region is CAWSVPGTAYEQYF. CDR3 coding DNA: TGTGCCTGGAGTGTACCCGGGACAGCCTACGAGCAGTACTTC. Combining the CDR3 with reference TRBV30 and TRBJ2-7 gives the whole variable domain SQTIHQWPATLVQPVGSPLSLECTVEGTSNPNLYWYRQAAGRGLQLLFYSVGIGQISSEVPQNLSASRPQDRQFILSSKKLLLSDSGFYLCAWSVPGTAYEQYFGPGTRLTVT.

This chain uses TRBV19 with TRBJ2-1; 8 nucleotides align to TRBD2. In germline, CDR1 is LNHDA, CDR2 SQIVND (reference sequence). V lost 1 base to trimming and J lost 14 bases; unmatched junction nucleotides: 7. This CDR3 spans 13 amino acids. The CDR3 sequence is CASSIGGTRGKFF. The DNA for the CDR3 is TGTGCCAGTAGTATAGGTGGGACTAGGGGGAAGTTCTTC.

The chain uses TRBV7-2 and TRBJ2-5; D possibly matches TRBD1 or TRBD2 (5 bases each). The V gene's germline CDR1 is SGHTA and CDR2 FQGNSA. Trimming removed 3 bases at V and 2 bases at J, with 10 bases between. CDR3 length: 14 amino acids. The CDR3 protein is CASSLGRMQETQYF. In nucleotides, the CDR3 is TGTGCCAGCAGCTTGGGACGTATGCAAGAGACCCAGTACTTC.

CDR3 bases: TGTGCCAGCAGTTACTCCTCTTTTGGGACCCAAGAGACCCAGTACTTC. Its translation: CASSYSSFGTQETQYF. The rearrangement links TRBV6-6 to TRBJ2-5; D is perhaps TRBD1 or TRBD2 (5 bases each). CDR3 length: 16 residues. With 0 bases removed from V and 1 base from J, the gap between germline ends came to 12 bases. CDR1 is MNHNY and CDR2 is SVGAGI in the germline V gene (reference sequence).

V usage is TRBV28 and J usage is TRBJ2-1; TRBD1 matches 7 bases. After removal of 6 bases from V and 4 bases from J, the junction contained 21 bases not matched to a gene. Per the germline V gene, CDR1 is MDHEN and CDR2 is SYDVKM. This CDR3 region has 19 residues. In DNA, the CDR3 is TGTGCCAGCAGCGGCCCCCCCCAGCCAGGGGGTTTTGAGTACAATGAGCAGTTCTTC. Its translation is CASSGPPQPGGFEYNEQFF.

V is TRBV28 and J is TRBJ1-3, with 7 bases matching TRBD1. The trim removed 6 bases at V and 0 bases at J, leaving 8 bases unmatched. From germline, CDR1 is MDHEN and CDR2 SYDVKM. The CDR3 sequence is 16 residues long. CDR3 sequence reads: CASRMDRFFSGNTIYF. CDR3 coding DNA: TGTGCCAGCAGGATGGACAGGTTTTTCTCTGGAAACACCATATATTTT.

The chain has TRBV28 and TRBJ2-7, with D unclear. The germline CDR1 and CDR2 sequences are MDHEN and SYDVKM. V lost 3 bases and J 2 bases, leaving 11 bases between the germline ends. This CDR3 is 14 amino acids long. The CDR3 nucleotides read TGTGCCAGCAGTTTTTCCGGCGGTGCCTACGAGCAGTACTTC. Translation: CASSFSGGAYEQYF.

CDR3 nucleotide sequence: TGTGCCAGCAGCTGGACTCCAGGGTACAGCACAGATACGCAGTATTTT. Amino acids: CASSWTPGYSTDTQYF. The chain links TRBV7-9 to TRBJ2-3, with D possibly called TRBD1 or TRBD2 (5 bases each). CDR1 is SEHNR and CDR2 is FQNEAQ in the germline V gene (reference sequence). V gave up 4 bases and J gave up 0 bases, with 14 bases separating them. The CDR3 runs to 16 residues.

CDR3 nucleotide sequence: TGTGCCAGCAGTTTAATTCAGGGACTAGCCAAAAACATTCAGTACTTC. This codes for CASSLIQGLAKNIQYF. V gene TRBV28 combines with J gene TRBJ2-4; TRBD2 might be the D (6 bases). V lost 2 bases, J lost 0 bases, and 11 bases lay in between. CDR1 and CDR2 from the germline V gene are MDHEN and SYDVKM. The CDR3 spans 16 residues.

The V gene is TRBV4-1, the J gene TRBJ1-6; 7 bases line up with TRBD1. The CDR3 runs to 15 residues. Germline trimming cut 1 base from V and 9 bases from J; bases unmatched to any gene: 6. Germline CDR1 MGHRA, CDR2 YSYEKL. The CDR3 loop reads CASSQAGQVRSPLHF. The CDR3 DNA reads TGCGCCAGCAGCCAAGCAGGACAGGTCCGTTCACCCCTCCACTTT.

The chain couples TRBV30 to TRBJ2-5; D is unclear. The V and J ends lost 4 bases and 6 bases respectively, with 9 bases between them. CDR1 and CDR2 (germline): GTSNPN, SVGIG (reference sequence). This CDR3 has 11 residues. The CDR3 bases are TGTGCCTGGAACGTTCAACAGACCCAGTACTTC. Residues: CAWNVQQTQYF.

The V and J genes are TRBV7-2 and TRBJ1-2; a possible D gene is TRBD1 (5 bases). Per the germline V gene, CDR1 is SGHTA and CDR2 is FQGNSA. The germline V and J ends were trimmed by 4 bases and 1 base, with 16 bases remaining between them. The CDR3 length is 16 residues. This CDR3 is CASSSAGLSRNYGYTF. As DNA, the CDR3 is TGTGCCAGCAGCTCTGCGGGACTGTCGCGTAACTATGGCTACACCTTC. Together with reference TRBV7-2 and TRBJ1-2, the CDR3 gives the full variable domain: GAGVSQSPSNKVTEKGKDVELRCDPISGHTALYWYRQSLGQGLEFLIYFQGNSAPDKSGLPSDRFSAERTGGSVSTLTIQRTQQEDSAVYLCASSSAGLSRNYGYTFGSGTRLTVV.